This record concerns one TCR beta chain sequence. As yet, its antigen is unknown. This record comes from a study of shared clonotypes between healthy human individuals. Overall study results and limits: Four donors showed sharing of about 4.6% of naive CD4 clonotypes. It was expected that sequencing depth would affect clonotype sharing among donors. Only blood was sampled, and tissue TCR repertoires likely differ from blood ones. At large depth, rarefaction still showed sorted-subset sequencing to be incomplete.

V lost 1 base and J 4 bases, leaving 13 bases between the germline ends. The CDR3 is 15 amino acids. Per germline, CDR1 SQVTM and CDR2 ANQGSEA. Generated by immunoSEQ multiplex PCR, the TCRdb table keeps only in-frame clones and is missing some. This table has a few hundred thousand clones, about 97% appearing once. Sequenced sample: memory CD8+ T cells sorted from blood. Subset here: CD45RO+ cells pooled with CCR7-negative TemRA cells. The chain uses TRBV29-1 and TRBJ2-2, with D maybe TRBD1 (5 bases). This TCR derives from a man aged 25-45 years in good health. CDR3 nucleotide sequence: TGCAGCGTTGAAGTGGGGCAGGCCAGCACCGGGGAGCTGTTTTTT. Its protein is CSVEVGQASTGELFF.